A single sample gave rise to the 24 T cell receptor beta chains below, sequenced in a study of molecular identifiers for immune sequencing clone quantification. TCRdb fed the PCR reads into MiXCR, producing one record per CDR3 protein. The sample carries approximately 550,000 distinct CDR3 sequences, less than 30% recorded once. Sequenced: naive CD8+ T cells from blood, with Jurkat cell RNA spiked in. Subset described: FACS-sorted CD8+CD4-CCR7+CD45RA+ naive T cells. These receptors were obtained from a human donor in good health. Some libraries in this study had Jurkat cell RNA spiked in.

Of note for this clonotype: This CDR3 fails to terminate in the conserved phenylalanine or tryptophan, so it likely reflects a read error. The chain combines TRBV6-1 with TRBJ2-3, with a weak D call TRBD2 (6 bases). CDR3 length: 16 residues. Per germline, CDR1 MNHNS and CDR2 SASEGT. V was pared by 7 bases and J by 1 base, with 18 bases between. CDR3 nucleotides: TGTGCCAGCATACCTTGGTCGGGCGGGGGCACAGATACGCAGTATTCT. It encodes CASIPWSGGGTDTQYS.

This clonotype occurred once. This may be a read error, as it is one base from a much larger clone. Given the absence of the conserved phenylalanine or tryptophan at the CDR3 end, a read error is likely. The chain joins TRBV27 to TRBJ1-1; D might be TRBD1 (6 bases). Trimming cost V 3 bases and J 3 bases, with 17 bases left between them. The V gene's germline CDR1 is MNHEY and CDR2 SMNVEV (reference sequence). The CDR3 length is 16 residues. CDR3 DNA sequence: TGTGCCAGCAGTTTGGATGGGGGCGCTCAGTACACTGAAGCTTTCCTT. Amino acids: CASSLDGGAQYTEAFL.

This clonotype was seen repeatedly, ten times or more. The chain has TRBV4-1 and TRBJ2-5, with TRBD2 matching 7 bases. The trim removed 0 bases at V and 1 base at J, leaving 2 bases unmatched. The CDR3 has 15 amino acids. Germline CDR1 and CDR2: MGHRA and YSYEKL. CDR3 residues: CASSQEGRVQETQYF. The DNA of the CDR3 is TGCGCCAGCAGCCAAGAGGGGAGGGTCCAAGAGACCCAGTACTTC.

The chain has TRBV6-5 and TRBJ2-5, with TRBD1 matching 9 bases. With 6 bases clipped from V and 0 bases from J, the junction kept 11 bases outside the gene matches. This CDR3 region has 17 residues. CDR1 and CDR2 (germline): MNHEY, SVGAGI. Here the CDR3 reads CASSPKWDRVDQETQYF. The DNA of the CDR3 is TGTGCCAGCAGCCCAAAATGGGACAGGGTGGACCAAGAGACCCAGTACTTC.

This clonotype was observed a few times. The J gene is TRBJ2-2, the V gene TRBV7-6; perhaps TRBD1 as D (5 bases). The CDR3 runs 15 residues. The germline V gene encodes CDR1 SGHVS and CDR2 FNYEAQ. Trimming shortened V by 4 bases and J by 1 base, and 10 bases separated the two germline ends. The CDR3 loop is CASSSRGQNTGELFF. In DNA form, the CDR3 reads TGTGCCAGCAGCTCCAGAGGACAGAACACCGGGGAGCTGTTTTTT.

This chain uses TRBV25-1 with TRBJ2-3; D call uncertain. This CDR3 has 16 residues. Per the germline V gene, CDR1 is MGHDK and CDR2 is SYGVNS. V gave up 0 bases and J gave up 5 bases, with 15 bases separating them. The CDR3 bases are TGTGCCAGCAGTGAATACCCCCAGGCTCCCCGAGATACGCAGTATTTT. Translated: CASSEYPQAPRDTQYF.

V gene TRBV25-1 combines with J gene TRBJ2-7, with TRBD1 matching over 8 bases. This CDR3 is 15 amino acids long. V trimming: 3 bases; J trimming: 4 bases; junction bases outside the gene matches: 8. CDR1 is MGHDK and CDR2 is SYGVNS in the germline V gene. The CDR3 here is CASSDRGQGAYEQYF. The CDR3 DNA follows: TGTGCCAGCAGTGATCGGGGCCAGGGGGCGTACGAGCAGTACTTC.

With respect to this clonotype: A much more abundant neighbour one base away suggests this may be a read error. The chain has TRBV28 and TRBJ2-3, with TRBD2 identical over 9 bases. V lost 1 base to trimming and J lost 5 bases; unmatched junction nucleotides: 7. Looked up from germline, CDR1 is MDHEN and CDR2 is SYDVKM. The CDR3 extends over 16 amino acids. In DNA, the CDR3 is TGTGCCAGCAGTTTATTTGCGACTAGCGGCCGAGATACGCAGTATTTT. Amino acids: CASSLFATSGRDTQYF.

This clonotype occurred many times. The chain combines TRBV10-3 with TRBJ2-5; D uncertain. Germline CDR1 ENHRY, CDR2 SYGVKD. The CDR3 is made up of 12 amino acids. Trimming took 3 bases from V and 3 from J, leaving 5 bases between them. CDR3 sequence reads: CAISDEEETQYF. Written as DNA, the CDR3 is TGTGCCATCAGTGACGAAGAAGAGACCCAGTACTTC.

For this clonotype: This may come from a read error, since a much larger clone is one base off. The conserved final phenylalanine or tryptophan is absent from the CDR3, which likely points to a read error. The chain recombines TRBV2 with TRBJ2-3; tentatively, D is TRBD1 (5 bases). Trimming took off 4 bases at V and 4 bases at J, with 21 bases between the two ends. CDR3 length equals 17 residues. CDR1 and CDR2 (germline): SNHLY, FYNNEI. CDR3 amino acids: CASSGGPGLVDADTQYL. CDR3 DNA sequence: TGTGCCAGCAGTGGGGGCCCGGGCCTGGTCGACGCAGATACGCAGTATTTA.

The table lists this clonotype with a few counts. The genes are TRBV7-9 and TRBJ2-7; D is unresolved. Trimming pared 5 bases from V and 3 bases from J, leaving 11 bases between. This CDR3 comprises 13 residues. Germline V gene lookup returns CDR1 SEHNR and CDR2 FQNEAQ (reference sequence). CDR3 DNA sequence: TGTGCCAGCAGCACGATGTCAGGCTACGAGCAGTACTTC. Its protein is CASSTMSGYEQYF.

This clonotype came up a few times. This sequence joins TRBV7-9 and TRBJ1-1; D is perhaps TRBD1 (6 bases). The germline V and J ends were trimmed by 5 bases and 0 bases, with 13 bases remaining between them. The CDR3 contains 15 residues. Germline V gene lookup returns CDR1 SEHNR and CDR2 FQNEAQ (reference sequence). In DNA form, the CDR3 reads TGTGCCAGCAGCGAAAGCAGGGGAATGAACACTGAAGCTTTCTTT. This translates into CASSESRGMNTEAFF.

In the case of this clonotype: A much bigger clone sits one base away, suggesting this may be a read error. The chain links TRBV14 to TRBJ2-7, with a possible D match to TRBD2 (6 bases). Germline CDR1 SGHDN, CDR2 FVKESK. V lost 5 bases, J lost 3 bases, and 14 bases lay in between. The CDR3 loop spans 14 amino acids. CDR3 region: CASSTYDGSYEQYF. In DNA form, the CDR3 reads TGTGCCAGCAGCACCTACGACGGGAGCTACGAGCAGTACTTC.

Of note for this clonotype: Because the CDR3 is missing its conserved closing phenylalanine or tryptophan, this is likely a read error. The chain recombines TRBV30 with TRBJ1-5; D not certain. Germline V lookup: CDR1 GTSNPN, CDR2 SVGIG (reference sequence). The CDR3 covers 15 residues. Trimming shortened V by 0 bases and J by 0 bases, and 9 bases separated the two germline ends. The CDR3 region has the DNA TGTGCCTGGAGTGTCGCAGGCTATAGCAATCAGCCCCAGCATGTT. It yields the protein CAWSVAGYSNQPQHV.

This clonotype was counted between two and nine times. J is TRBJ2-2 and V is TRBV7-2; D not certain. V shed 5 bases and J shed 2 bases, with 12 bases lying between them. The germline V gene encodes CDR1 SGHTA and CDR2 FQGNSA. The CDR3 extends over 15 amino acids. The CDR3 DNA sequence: TGTGCCAGCAGCCCCCCCCGGGCAAACACCGGGGAGCTGTTTTTT. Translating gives CASSPPRANTGELFF.

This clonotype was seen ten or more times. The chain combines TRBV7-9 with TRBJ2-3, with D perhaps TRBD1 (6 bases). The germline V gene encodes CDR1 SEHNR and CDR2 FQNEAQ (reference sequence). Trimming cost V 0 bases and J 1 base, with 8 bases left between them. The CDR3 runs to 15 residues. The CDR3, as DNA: TGTGCCAGCAGCTTAGCGAACAGGGGCACAGATACGCAGTATTTT. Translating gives CASSLANRGTDTQYF. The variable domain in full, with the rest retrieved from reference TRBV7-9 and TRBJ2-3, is DTGVSQNPRHKITKRGQNVTFRCDPISEHNRLYWYRQTLGQGPEFLTYFQNEAQLEKSRLLSDRFSAERPKGSFSTLEIQRTEQGDSAMYLCASSLANRGTDTQYFGPGTRLTVL.

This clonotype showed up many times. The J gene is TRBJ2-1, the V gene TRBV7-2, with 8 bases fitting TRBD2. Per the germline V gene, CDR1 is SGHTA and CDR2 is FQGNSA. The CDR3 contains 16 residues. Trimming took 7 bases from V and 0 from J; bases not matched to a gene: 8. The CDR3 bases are TGTGCCAGCAACGGAAGGAGCGGGAGCTCCTACAATGAGCAGTTCTTC. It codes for CASNGRSGSSYNEQFF.

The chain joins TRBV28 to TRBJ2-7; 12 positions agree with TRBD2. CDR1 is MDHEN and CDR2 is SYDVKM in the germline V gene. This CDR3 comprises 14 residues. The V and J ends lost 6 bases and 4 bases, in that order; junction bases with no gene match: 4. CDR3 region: CASRTSGSLYEQYF. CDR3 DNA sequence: TGTGCCAGCAGGACTAGCGGGAGTTTGTACGAGCAGTACTTC.

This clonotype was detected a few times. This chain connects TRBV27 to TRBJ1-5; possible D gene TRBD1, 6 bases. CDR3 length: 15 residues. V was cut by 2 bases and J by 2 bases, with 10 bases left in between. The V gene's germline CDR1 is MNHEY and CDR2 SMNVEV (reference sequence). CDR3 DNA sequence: TGTGCCAGCAGTTTACAGGGGATGGGCAATCAGCCCCAGCATTTT. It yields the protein CASSLQGMGNQPQHF.

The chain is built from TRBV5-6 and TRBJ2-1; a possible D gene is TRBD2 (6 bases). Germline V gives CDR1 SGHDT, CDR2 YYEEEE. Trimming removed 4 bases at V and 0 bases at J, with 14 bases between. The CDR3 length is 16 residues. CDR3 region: CASSGIAVLSYNEQFF. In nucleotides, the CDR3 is TGTGCCAGCAGCGGAATAGCGGTCCTCTCCTACAATGAGCAGTTCTTC.

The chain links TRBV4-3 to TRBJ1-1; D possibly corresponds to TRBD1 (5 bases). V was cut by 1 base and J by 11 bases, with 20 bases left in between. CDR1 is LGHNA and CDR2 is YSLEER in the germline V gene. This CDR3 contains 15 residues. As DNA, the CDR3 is TGCGCCAGCAGCCAAGGACAATCCGGGACCCCAGGGGCTTTCTTT. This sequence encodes CASSQGQSGTPGAFF.

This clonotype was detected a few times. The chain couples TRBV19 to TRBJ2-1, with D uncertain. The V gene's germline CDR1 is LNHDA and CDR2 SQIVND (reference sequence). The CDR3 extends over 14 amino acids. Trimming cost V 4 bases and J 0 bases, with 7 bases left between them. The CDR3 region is CASSSQSSYNEQFF. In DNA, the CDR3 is TGTGCCAGTAGTAGTCAGAGCTCCTACAATGAGCAGTTCTTC.

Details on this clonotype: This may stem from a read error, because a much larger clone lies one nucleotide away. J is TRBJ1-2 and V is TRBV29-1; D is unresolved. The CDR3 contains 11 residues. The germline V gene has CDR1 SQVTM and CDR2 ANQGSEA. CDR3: CRVEAGFGYTF. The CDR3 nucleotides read TGCAGAGTTGAGGCCGGCTTTGGCTACACCTTC.

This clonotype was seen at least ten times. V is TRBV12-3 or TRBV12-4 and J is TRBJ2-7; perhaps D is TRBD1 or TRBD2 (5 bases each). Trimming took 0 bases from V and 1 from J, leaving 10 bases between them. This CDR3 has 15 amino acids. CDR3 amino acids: CASSLALGVSYEQYF. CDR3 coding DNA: TGTGCCAGCAGTTTAGCACTAGGGGTATCCTACGAGCAGTACTTC.